This T cell receptor beta chain was recovered during a study of T cell changes during pregnancy in multiple sclerosis. Germline V gene data show CDR1 as SGHAT and CDR2 as FQNNGV. The CDR3 is made up of 13 amino acids. V lost 1 base and J 4 bases, leaving 8 bases between the germline ends. TCRdb's table, derived via immunoSEQ multiplex PCR, lists solely in-frame clones and lacks some. The table has tens of thousands of clones, about 91% seen once. This receptor was taken from a female donor with multiple sclerosis, enrolled in a pregnancy study. The material sequenced was peripheral blood, taken in the third trimester of pregnancy. The rearrangement joins TRBV11-2 to TRBJ2-7; unclear D gene. CDR3 sequence: CASSLAQAYEQYF. The CDR3 DNA follows: TGTGCCAGCAGCTTAGCCCAGGCTTACGAGCAGTACTTC.